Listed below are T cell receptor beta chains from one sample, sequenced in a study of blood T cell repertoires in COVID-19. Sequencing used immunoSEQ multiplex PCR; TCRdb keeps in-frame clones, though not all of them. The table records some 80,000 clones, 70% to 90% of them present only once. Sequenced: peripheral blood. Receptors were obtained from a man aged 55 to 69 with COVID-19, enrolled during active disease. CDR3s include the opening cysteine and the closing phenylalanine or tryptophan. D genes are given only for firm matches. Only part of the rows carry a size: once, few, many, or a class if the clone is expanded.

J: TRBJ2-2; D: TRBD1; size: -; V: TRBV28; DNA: TGTGCCAGCAGTCTACAGGGGGCCGGGGAGCTGTTTTTT; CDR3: CASSLQGAGELFF
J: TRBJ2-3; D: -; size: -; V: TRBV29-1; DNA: TGCAGCGTTCGCCTGGGGCTAGTAGGCACAGATACGCAGTATTTT; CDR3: CSVRLGLVGTDTQYF
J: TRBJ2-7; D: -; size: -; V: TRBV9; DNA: TGTGCCAGCAGCGTAGGAGAGGGCGGTTACGAGCAGTACTTC; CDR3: CASSVGEGGYEQYF
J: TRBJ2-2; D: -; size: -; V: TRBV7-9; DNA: TGTGCCAGCAGTCCGAGGGGGTTCCCCGGGGAGCTGTTTTTT; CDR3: CASSPRGFPGELFF
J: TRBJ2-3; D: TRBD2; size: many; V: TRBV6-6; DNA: TGTGCCAGCAGTGTACTAGCGGGCCCCACAGATACGCAGTATTTT; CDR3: CASSVLAGPTDTQYF
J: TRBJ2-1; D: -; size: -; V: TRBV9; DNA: TGTGCCAGCAGCCCGACGGGGGAAGAGCAGTTCTTC; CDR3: CASSPTGEEQFF
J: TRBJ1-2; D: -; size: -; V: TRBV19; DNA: TGTGCCAGTAGTATGGAGGCAAACTATGGCTACACCTTC; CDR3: CASSMEANYGYTF
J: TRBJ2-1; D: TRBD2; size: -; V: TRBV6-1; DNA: TGTGCCAGCAGTGAAGCAAGGCGGGAGACGGATGAGCAGTTCTTC; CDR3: CASSEARRETDEQFF
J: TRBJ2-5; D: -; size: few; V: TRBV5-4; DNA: TGTGCCAGCAGCGAGGGACAAACTCAAGAGACCCAGTACTTC; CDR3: CASSEGQTQETQYF
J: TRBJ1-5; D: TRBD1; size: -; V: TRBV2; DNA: TGTGCCAGCAGTGCGGGACAGGGGGTACAGCCCCAGCATTTT; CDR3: CASSAGQGVQPQHF
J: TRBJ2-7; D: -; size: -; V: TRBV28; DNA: TGTGCCAGCAGTTTATTCGGCAGGGGACCCCCCTACGAGCAGTACTTC; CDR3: CASSLFGRGPPYEQYF
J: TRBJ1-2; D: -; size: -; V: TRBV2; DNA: TGTGCCAGCAGTGCCCAGGGAAACTATGGCTACACCTTC; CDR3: CASSAQGNYGYTF
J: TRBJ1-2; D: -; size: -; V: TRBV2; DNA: TGTGCCAGCAGCTCAGAGGGATCCGCTGGCTACACCTTC; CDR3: CASSSEGSAGYTF
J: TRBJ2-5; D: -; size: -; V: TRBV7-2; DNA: TGTGCCAGCAGCTTAGTCACGGGAGCGGGAGAGACCCAGTACTTC; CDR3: CASSLVTGAGETQYF
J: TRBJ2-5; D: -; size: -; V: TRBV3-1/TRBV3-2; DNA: TGTGCCAGCAGCCTATCCCAGACCCAGTACTTC; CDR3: CASSLSQTQYF
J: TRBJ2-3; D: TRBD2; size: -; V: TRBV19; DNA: TGTGCCAGTAGACCAGCAGCGGGAGAAGGCACAGATACGCAGTATTTT; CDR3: CASRPAAGEGTDTQYF
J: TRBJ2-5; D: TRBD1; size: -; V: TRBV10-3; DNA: TGTGCCATCAGTGATATGGGACAGGGGAAAGGGGTCCAAGAGACCCAGTACTTC; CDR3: CAISDMGQGKGVQETQYF
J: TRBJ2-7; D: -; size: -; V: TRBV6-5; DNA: TGTGCCAGCACCGATCGGGGCTACGAGCAGTACTTC; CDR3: CASTDRGYEQYF
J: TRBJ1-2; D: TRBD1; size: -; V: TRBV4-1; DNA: TGCGCCAGCAGCCAAGGCAGGACAGGGGGGTGGTATGGCTACACCTTC; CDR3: CASSQGRTGGWYGYTF
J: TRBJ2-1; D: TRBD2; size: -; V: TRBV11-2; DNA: TGTGCCAGCAGCTCGGGACTAGCGGGTTCGAGATACAATGAGCAGTTCTTC; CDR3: CASSSGLAGSRYNEQFF
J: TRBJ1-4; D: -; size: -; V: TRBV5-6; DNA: TGTGCCAGCAGCTTGGCCTATCCTAATGAAAAACTGTTTTTT; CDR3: CASSLAYPNEKLFF
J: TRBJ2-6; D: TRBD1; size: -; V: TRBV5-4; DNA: TGTGCCAGCACCCCTGGACAGGGGAACTCTGGGGCCAACGTCCTGACTTTC; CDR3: CASTPGQGNSGANVLTF
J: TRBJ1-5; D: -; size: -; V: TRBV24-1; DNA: TGTGCCACCAGTGGGACCCCGGGGGCGGGAGAGCAGCCCCAGCATTTT; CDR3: CATSGTPGAGEQPQHF
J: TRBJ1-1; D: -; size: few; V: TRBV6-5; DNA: TGTGCCAGCGGAACTCGGGGGGGTACAACTGAAGCTTTCTTT; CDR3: CASGTRGGTTEAFF
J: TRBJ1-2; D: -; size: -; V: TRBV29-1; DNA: TGCAGCGTTGATCCGCCTGGCACCGACTATGGCTACACCTTC; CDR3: CSVDPPGTDYGYTF
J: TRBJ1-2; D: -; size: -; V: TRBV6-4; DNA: TGTGCCAGCAGTCGTTCCGGGGGAGGTGGCTACACCTTC; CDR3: CASSRSGGGGYTF
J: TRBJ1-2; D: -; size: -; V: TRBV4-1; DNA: TGCGCCAGCACCGAATCCCGGGGATCCTATGGCTACACCTTC; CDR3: CASTESRGSYGYTF
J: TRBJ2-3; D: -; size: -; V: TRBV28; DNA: TGTGCCACCGGAGAACCACGCACAGATACGCAGTATTTT; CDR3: CATGEPRTDTQYF
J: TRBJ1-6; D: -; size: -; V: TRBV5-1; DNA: TGCGCCAGCAGCAAATTTGGAAGGACCAAGGGGTATAATTCACCCCTCCACTTT; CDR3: CASSKFGRTKGYNSPLHF
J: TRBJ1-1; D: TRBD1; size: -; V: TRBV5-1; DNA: TGCGCCAGCAGCTACGGACAGGGGGGTACTGAAGCTTTCTTT; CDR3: CASSYGQGGTEAFF
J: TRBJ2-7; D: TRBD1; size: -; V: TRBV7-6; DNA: TGTGCCAGCAGCCCGGACAGGGGAGCCTACGAGCAGTACTTC; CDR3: CASSPDRGAYEQYF
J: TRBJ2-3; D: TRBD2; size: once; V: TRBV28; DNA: TGTGCCAGCACCACTGGGGGGAGGGCGCAGTATTTT; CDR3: CASTTGGRAQYF
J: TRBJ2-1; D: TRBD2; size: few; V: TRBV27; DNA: TGTGCCAGCACTCAGTTTACCGGGACTAGCGGAATCAATGAGCAGTTCTTC; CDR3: CASTQFTGTSGINEQFF
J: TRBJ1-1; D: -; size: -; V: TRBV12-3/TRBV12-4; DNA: TGTGCCATTCTCCCTACAGGGTTAACTGAAGCTTTCTTT; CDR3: CAILPTGLTEAFF
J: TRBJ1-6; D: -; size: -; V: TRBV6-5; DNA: TGTGCCAGCAAGGGAGAGATTAATTCACCCCTCCACTTT; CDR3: CASKGEINSPLHF
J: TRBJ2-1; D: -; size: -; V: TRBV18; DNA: TGTGCCAGCTCACAAAGGGGTGAAGGGAATGAGCAGTTCTTC; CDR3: CASSQRGEGNEQFF
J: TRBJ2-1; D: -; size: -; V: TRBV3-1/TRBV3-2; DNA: TGTGCCAGCAGCCGAGGGGGGGGGTCTAGCGTGAATGAGCAGTTCTTC; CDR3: CASSRGGGSSVNEQFF
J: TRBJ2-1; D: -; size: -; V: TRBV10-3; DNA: TGTGCCACCTTGACCGTAGGGGATGAGCAGTTCTTC; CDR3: CATLTVGDEQFF
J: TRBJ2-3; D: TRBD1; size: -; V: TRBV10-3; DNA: TGTGCCATCAGTGATGACAGGGTAGTACCAGATACGCAGTATTTT; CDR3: CAISDDRVVPDTQYF
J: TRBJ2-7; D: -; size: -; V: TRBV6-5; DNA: TGTGCCAGCAGTCACACTCCGGACAGCTACGAGCAGTACTTC; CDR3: CASSHTPDSYEQYF
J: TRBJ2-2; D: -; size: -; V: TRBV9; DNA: TGTGCCAGCAGCGTTGAGACTTCGCGGACCGGGGAGCTGTTTTTT; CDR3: CASSVETSRTGELFF
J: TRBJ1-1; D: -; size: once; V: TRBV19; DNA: TGTGCCAGTGCCTCCAGACGGGACACTGAAGCTTTCTTT; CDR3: CASASRRDTEAFF
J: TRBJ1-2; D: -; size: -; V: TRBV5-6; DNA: TGTGCCAGCAGCTTGTATAGTATTTGGGGGCAGGGTGGCTACACCTTC; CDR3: CASSLYSIWGQGGYTF
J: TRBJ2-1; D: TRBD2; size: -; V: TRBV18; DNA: TGTGCCAGCTCCGCGGGCGATAGCGGGAGGCACAATGAGCAGTTCTTC; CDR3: CASSAGDSGRHNEQFF
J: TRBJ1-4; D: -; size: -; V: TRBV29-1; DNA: TGCAGCGTCGCGAAAGAGACAGGAGAAAAACTGTTTTTT; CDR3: CSVAKETGEKLFF
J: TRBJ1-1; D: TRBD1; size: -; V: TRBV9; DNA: TGTGCCAGCAGCGTAGAACCGGGACAGGGAAGAGCTTTCTTT; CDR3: CASSVEPGQGRAFF
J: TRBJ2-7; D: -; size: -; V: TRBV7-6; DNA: TGTGCCAGCAGCTTAGGGCAGGACTCCTACGAGCAGTACTTC; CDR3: CASSLGQDSYEQYF
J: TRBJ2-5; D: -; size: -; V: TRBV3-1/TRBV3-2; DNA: TGTGCCAGCAGCCAAGAAGAGCCGTCTGGGACCCAGTACTTC; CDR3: CASSQEEPSGTQYF
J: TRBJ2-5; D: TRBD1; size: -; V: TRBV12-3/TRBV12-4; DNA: TGTGCCAGCAGTAAGAACAGGGGAGAGACCCAGTACTTC; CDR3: CASSKNRGETQYF
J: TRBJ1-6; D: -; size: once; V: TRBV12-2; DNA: TGTGCAAGTCCTTCTTTCTATAATTCACCCCTCCACTTT; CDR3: CASPSFYNSPLHF
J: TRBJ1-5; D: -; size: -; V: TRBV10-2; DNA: TGCGCCAGCAGTGAGCCGACAGGCTACAATCAGCCCCAGCATTTT; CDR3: CASSEPTGYNQPQHF
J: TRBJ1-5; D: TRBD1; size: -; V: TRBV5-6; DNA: TGTGCCAGCAGCAGAAAACAGGGGGCGAGTCAGCCCCAGCATTTT; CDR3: CASSRKQGASQPQHF
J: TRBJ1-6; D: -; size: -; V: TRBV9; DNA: TGTGCCAGCAGCGTAGATTCCCGGGGGAATTCACCCCTCCACTTT; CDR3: CASSVDSRGNSPLHF
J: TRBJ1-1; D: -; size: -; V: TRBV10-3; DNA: TGTGCCATCAGTGATCGACAGCCGAAAGCTTTCTTT; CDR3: CAISDRQPKAFF
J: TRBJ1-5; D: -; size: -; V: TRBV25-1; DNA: TGTGCCAGCGGGGGCCCAGGGGCCAATCAGCCCCAGCATTTT; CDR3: CASGGPGANQPQHF
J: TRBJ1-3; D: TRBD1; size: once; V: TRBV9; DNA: TGTGCCAGCAGCTCGTCAGGGGGGACTAGCAACACCATATATTTT; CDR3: CASSSSGGTSNTIYF
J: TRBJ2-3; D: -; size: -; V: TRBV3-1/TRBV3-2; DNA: TGTGCCAGCAGCCAAGCACGGAGGGGGCAGTATTTT; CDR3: CASSQARRGQYF
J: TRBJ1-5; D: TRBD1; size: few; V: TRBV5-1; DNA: TGCGCCAGCAGCTTAGCAGGGGGCCTCAATCAGCCCCAGCATTTT; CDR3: CASSLAGGLNQPQHF
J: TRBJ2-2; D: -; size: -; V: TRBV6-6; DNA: TGTGCCAGCAGTTTGGGACAAAACACCGGGGAGCTGTTTTTT; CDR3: CASSLGQNTGELFF